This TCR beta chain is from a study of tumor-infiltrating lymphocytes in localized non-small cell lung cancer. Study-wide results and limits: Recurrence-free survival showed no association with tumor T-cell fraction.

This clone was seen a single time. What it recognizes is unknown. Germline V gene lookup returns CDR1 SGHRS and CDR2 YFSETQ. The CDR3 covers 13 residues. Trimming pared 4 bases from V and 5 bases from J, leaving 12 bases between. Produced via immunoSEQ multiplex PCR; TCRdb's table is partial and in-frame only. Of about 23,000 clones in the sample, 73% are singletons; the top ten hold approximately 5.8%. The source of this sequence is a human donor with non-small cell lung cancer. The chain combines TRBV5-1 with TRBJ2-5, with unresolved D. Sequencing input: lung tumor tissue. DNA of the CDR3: TGCGCCAGCAGCCAAGGCGGTTGGGAGACCCAGTACTTC. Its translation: CASSQGGWETQYF.